What follows are 14 T cell receptor beta chains derived from one specimen sequenced in a study of blood T cell repertoires in COVID-19. The table came from immunoSEQ multiplex PCR; TCRdb's copy has only in-frame clones and leaves some out. This table holds 100,000 to 150,000 clones, around four fifths found once. The sequenced material came from peripheral blood. These receptors all come from a man in his 60s with acute or convalescent COVID-19.

The gene calls are TRBV28 and TRBJ1-1, with D possibly TRBD1 on 5 matching bases. Germline CDR1 MDHEN, CDR2 SYDVKM. V lost 5 bases to trimming and J lost 4 bases, with 17 bases between them. This CDR3 is 15 amino acids long. The CDR3 spells CASSPNEGRSTEAFF. CDR3 coding DNA: TGTGCCAGCAGTCCCAATGAGGGGAGGAGCACTGAAGCTTTCTTT.

The CDR3 nucleotides are TGCAGCAGCGGGGGGGGGAGCACTGAAGCTTTCTTT. It codes for CSSGGGSTEAFF. The V and J genes are TRBV29-1 and TRBJ1-1, with a possible D match to TRBD1 (5 bases). Trimming cost V 8 bases and J 4 bases, with 14 bases left between them. The CDR3 spans 12 residues. Germline CDR1 SQVTM, CDR2 ANQGSEA.

The V gene is TRBV18, the J gene TRBJ1-1, with D possibly matching TRBD1 (5 bases). Germline CDR1 and CDR2: KGHSH and LQKENI. This CDR3 comprises 14 residues. Trimming pared 2 bases from V and 4 bases from J, leaving 11 bases between. The CDR3 nucleotides are TGTGCCAGCTCACCATTAGGGGAGGGCACTGAAGCTTTCTTT. Translated, it gives CASSPLGEGTEAFF.

J is TRBJ1-3 and V is TRBV5-1; perhaps TRBD1 as D (5 bases). There are 15 residues in the CDR3. The V gene's germline CDR1 is SGHRS and CDR2 YFSETQ. V lost 4 bases, J lost 2 bases, and 13 bases lay in between. For the CDR3, the DNA is TGCGCCAGCAGCCCAACGGGGGGAACTGGAAACACCATATATTTT. Residues: CASSPTGGTGNTIYF.

This clone has just one count. The DNA for the CDR3 is TGTGCCAGCAGCCAAGACTGGGGGACAGGTTACACCGGGGAGCTGTTTTTT. It specifies CASSQDWGTGYTGELFF. The genes are TRBV14 and TRBJ2-2; 8 bases line up with TRBD1. Germline V gene sequence: CDR1 SGHDN, CDR2 FVKESK. The CDR3 contains 17 residues. The V segment lost 0 bases and the J segment 3 bases; nucleotides outside the gene matches: 6.

Concerning this clone: A read error may account for a junction end that differs from germline. V and J are TRBV24-1 and TRBJ1-4; 8 bases match TRBD1. Germline values: CDR1 KGHDR, CDR2 SFDVKD. The CDR3 sequence is 10 residues long. The CDR3 region is CAPRSDRALF. CDR3 sequence (DNA): TGTGCCCCCCGTTCGGACAGGGCCCTTTTT.

V usage is TRBV7-9 and J usage is TRBJ2-1; 7 bases align to TRBD2. CDR3 length: 16 amino acids. CDR1 is SEHNR and CDR2 is FQNEAQ in the germline V gene (reference sequence). V shed 0 bases, J shed 2 bases, and the junction held 4 bases outside the gene matches. The CDR3 region has the DNA TGTGCCAGCAGCTTAGCGGGGGAGGGGCCCTACAATGAGCAGTTCTTC. This codes for CASSLAGEGPYNEQFF. The full variable domain, with the rest looked up from reference TRBV7-9 and TRBJ2-1, is DTGVSQNPRHKITKRGQNVTFRCDPISEHNRLYWYRQTLGQGPEFLTYFQNEAQLEKSRLLSDRFSAERPKGSFSTLEIQRTEQGDSAMYLCASSLAGEGPYNEQFFGPGTRLTVL.

The J gene is TRBJ2-2, the V gene TRBV24-1; D may be TRBD2 (5 bases). The V gene's germline CDR1 is KGHDR and CDR2 SFDVKD. V was trimmed by 2 bases and J by 1 base, leaving 10 bases between them. The CDR3 contains 16 residues. The CDR3: CATSDYFRGNTGELFF. The CDR3 region has the DNA TGTGCCACCAGTGATTATTTCCGGGGGAACACCGGGGAGCTGTTTTTT.

J is TRBJ2-3 and V is TRBV6-4; possible D gene TRBD1, 5 bases. The CDR3 is made up of 16 amino acids. Trimming shortened V by 2 bases and J by 0 bases, and 12 bases separated the two germline ends. CDR1 and CDR2 from the germline V gene are MRHNA and SNTAGT. The DNA of the CDR3 is TGTGCCAGCAGTGACGTTTTAGGGGCGAGCACAGATACGCAGTATTTT. Its translation is CASSDVLGASTDTQYF.

The chain employs TRBV10-3 and TRBJ1-2; 7 nucleotides line up with TRBD1. This CDR3 is built from 13 residues. Germline values: CDR1 ENHRY, CDR2 SYGVKD. Trimming cost V 4 bases and J 8 bases; bases outside gene matches: 7. This CDR3 reads CAISGDRDGGYTF. The DNA of the CDR3 is TGTGCCATCAGTGGCGACAGGGATGGGGGCTACACCTTC.

The CDR3 here is CASSLSGGASGANVLTF. The CDR3 DNA follows: TGTGCCAGCAGCCTATCAGGGGGCGCTTCAGGGGCCAACGTCCTGACTTTC. The V call is TRBV28, the J call TRBJ2-6; 8 bases are shared with TRBD1. This CDR3 contains 17 residues. From germline, CDR1 is MDHEN and CDR2 SYDVKM. With 6 bases clipped from V and 4 bases from J, the junction kept 11 bases outside the gene matches. The full variable domain, completed using reference TRBV28 and TRBJ2-6, is DVKVTQSSRYLVKRTGEKVFLECVQDMDHENMFWYRQDPGLGLRLIYFSYDVKMKEKGDIPEGYSVSREKKERFSLILESASTNQTSMYLCASSLSGGASGANVLTFGAGSRLTVL.

This clone was detected only once. The gene calls are TRBV6-1 and TRBJ1-2; a possible D gene is TRBD1 (6 bases). Germline V gives CDR1 MNHNS, CDR2 SASEGT. Trimming pared 1 base from V and 0 bases from J, leaving 15 bases between. This CDR3 spans 17 amino acids. The CDR3 loop reads CASSEENRGRSNYGYTF. The CDR3 DNA reads as TGTGCCAGCAGTGAAGAGAATAGGGGGAGATCTAACTATGGCTACACCTTC.

This clone was found once. The chain is built from TRBV29-1 and TRBJ2-1; D might be TRBD2 (5 bases). The CDR3 totals 15 residues. Germline-derived CDR1 and CDR2 are SQVTM and ANQGSEA. With 2 bases removed from V and 7 bases from J, the gap between germline ends came to 18 bases. The CDR3 here is CSVERIRGPQNEQFF. DNA of the CDR3: TGCAGCGTTGAAAGGATCCGAGGGCCGCAGAATGAGCAGTTCTTC.

This rearrangement joins TRBV5-4 to TRBJ2-5; D remains unclear. Trimming cost V 4 bases and J 2 bases, with 12 bases left between them. Germline V gene sequence: CDR1 SGHNT, CDR2 YYREEE (reference sequence). This CDR3 has 14 amino acids. CDR3 sequence (DNA): TGTGCCAGCAGCCCGACGGTACAGCAAGAGACCCAGTACTTC. Its protein is CASSPTVQQETQYF.